This is a list of T cell receptor beta chains from one sample in a study of cytomegalovirus exposure and HLA in healthy donors. Assay: immunoSEQ multiplex PCR; the TCRdb copy retains only in-frame clones and omits some. The table has some 150,000 clones, approximately 86% seen once. Sequenced: PBMCs. The receptors were sampled from a male donor in good health and CMV-seronegative. CDR3s leave out the opening cysteine and the closing phenylalanine or tryptophan.

TRBJ2-5 TRBV5-4 ASSLVGAFTLGQETQY
TRBJ1-1 TRBV19 ASGELNTEAF
TRBJ2-5 TRBV7-8 ASSLGGSGLRHNQETQY
TRBJ2-7 TRBV11-3 ASSLGTGGDSYEQY
TRBJ1-1 TRBV9 ASSDDRGWGTEAF
TRBJ1-2 TRBV20-1 SARMGDGYT
NA TRBV29-1 SAGQGVYEQY
TRBJ1-6 TRBV6-1 ASRGQGAVGSPLH
TRBJ1-5 TRBV18 ASSPAGTAKNQPQH
TRBJ1-2 TRBV20-1 SAPGDVRYT
TRBJ2-6 TRBV5-1 ASTPNIRSGANVLT
TRBJ2-1 TRBV9 ASSATTGTGLYNEQF
TRBJ2-6 TRBV9 ASSATTGEKRQLSGANVLT
TRBJ1-2 TRBV18 ASSRTGSGYT
NA TRBV5-6 ASSPGTLYEQY
TRBJ2-7 TRBV6-5 ASSYLAGLASYEQY
TRBJ2-5 TRBV25-1 ASSVRGGRETQY
TRBJ2-5 TRBV5-5 ASSLQGLQETQY
TRBJ1-2 TRBV7-9 SSSLPPLGGATGYT
TRBJ1-5 TRBV27 ASSFRDRDHQPQH
TRBJ2-1 TRBV28 ASKREGLYYNEQF
TRBJ1-1 TRBV19 ASSTYQGNTEAF
TRBJ2-2 TRBV19 ASISRARRTSGSAGELF
TRBJ1-1 TRBV10-2 ASRVDRAFTTEAF
TRBJ2-2 TRBV28 ASRPSGTNTGELF
TRBJ2-1 TRBV6-1 ASSAPSVMTSGRDYNEQF
TRBJ1-1 TRBV20-1 SVLTGGKAF
TRBJ2-2 TRBV9 ASSARTTTTGTSAPGELF
TRBJ2-7 TRBV7-3 SSSHTGTGVSEQY
TRBJ2-1 TRBV6-5 ASIGGVNYNEQF
TRBJ1-1 TRBV15 ATSRAQDHTEAF
TRBJ1-5 TRBV5-6 ASSLRGRYGQPQH
TRBJ2-1 TRBV10-1 ASSDSPPGEQF
TRBJ1-6 TRBV5-6 ASSLALTGSPLH
TRBJ2-5 TRBV28 ASSFHGTQY
TRBJ2-1 TRBV6-4 ASSQTSLNEQF
TRBJ1-5 TRBV5-5 ASSLVPGQGNQPQH